Included here is one TCR beta chain sequence, with context. These data belong to a study of blood T cell repertoires in COVID-19. This CDR3 contains 16 residues. The germline V gene encodes CDR1 SGHAT and CDR2 FQNNGV. V lost 4 bases to trimming and J lost 3 bases; unmatched junction nucleotides: 10. The repertoire was sequenced with immunoSEQ multiplex PCR; TCRdb's copy has only in-frame clones and lacks some. Found here are about 250,000 clones, about 88% of them singletons; the top ten hold 2.5% to 3%. The specimen was PBMCs or T cells enriched from blood (not recorded which). The gene calls are TRBV11-2 and TRBJ2-3; 7 nucleotides align to TRBD2. This clonotype was obtained from a woman between 50 and 59 years old who had recovered from COVID-19. The CDR3: CASSSQTSRLTDTQYF. In DNA, the CDR3 is TGTGCCAGCAGCTCCCAGACTAGCAGGTTGACAGATACGCAGTATTTT. Filled out from reference TRBV11-2 and TRBJ2-3, the complete variable domain reads EAGVAQSPRYKIIEKRQSVAFWCNPISGHATLYWYQQILGQGPKLLIQFQNNGVVDDSQLPKDRFSAERLKGVDSTLKIQPAKLEDSAVYLCASSSQTSRLTDTQYFGPGTRLTVL.